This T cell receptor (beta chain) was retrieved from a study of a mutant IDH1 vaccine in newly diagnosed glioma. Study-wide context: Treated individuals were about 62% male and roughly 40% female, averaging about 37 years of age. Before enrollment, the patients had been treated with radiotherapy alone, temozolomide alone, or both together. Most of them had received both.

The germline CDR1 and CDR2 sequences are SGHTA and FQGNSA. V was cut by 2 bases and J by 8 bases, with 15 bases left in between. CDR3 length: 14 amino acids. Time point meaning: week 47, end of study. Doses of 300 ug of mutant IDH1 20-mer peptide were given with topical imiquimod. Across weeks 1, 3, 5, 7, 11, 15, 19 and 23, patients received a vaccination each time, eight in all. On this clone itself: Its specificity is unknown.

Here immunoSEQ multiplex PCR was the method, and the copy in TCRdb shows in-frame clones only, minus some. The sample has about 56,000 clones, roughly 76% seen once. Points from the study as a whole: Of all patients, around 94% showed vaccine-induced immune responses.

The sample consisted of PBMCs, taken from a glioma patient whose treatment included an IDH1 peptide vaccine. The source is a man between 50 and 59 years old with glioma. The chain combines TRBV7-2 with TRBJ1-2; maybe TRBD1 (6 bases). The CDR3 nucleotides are TGTGCCAGCAGCTTAAACGGGGGCAGGTTGGGCTACACCTTC. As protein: CASSLNGGRLGYTF.